This entry features one T cell receptor beta chain sequence. Its antigen is unknown. No much larger clone is present one base from it, and per-base qualities are unavailable. The entry originates in a study of shared clonotypes between healthy human individuals (TCRdb year 2020). At the level of the whole study: The cohort included a few men and two women between 18 and 49 years of age. To increase sequencing depth and limit assay-specific biases, different laboratories used diverse techniques to prepare libraries and sequence TCR repertoires. For each donor, three plates each were used for CD4 naive and CD4 memory, two plates were used for CD8 naive, and one plate was used for CD8 memory. To estimate repertoire size and how much clonotype sharing occurs between individuals, the study deeply sequenced the blood TCR repertoires of several healthy adults. Between about 0.9 and 9 billion PBMCs per donor were obtained by leukapheresis. On the study overall, not on this receptor specifically: Because the study included a small number of donors, the genetic and exposure-history diversity represented was limited. Even with the large sequencing depth, rarefaction of the sorted-subset datasets indicated that sequencing was incomplete. Compared with non-shared clonotypes, the clonotypes found in all four sorted-subset donors had higher generation probabilities. Naive subsets generally had larger estimated clonotype richness than memory subsets. Sampling was restricted to blood, and TCR repertoires in tissue are likely to differ from TCR repertoires in blood. Pairwise subsampling led to the expectation that sequencing depth would affect the degree of clonotype sharing among donors. Sharing across a few donors was observed for around 5% of naive CD4, over 3% of naive CD8, about 2.3% of memory CD4, and around 0.4% of memory CD8 clonotypes.

V sheds 4 bases and J sheds 0 bases, leaving 16 bases between their ends. The germline V gene encodes CDR1 MNHNS and CDR2 SASEGT. The CDR3 measures 17 amino acids from cysteine to phenylalanine. This entry keeps only the CDR3 DNA: 51 bases, framed from base 1. For the CD8 naive samples, CD45RO-negative cells were positively selected for CCR7, yielding a CD45RA+CCR7+ population from which TemRA cells were excluded. The donors were healthy, HIV-negative adults with no recently reported acute infections or vaccinations. Every donor was a Caucasian adult living in Nashville, Tennessee, USA. Blood was obtained by leukapheresis, after which PBMCs were separated by Ficoll-Histopaque density gradient centrifugation and cryopreserved in liquid nitrogen vapor phase. Analytical flow cytometry was used to check the purity and quantity of every magnetically sorted T cell population. From each sorted fraction, genomic DNA was isolated and quantified by UV absorbance on a Nanodrop 2000c.

Using the deep immunoSEQ assay, multiplex PCR amplified TCR CDR3 regions from genomic DNA. For each cell subset, the extracted genomic DNA was distributed evenly across all wells of several immunoSEQ 96-well plates, and each plate served as one replicate. For sorted subsets, each replicate PCR was loaded with approximately 0.2 ug genomic DNA, equivalent to 30,000 to 35,000 T cell genomes. Purified libraries were measured with a Qubit 3.0 fluorometer, size-checked on a Bioanalyzer 2100, and measured again with the KAPA Library Quantification kit. Each immunoSEQ 96-well plate was sequenced on its own single-read 150-cycle Illumina NextSeq 550 flow cell. The study's processing was this. Because only junctional sequences without quality scores were contained in the immunoSEQ output, filtering matching that applied to full-length reads could not be performed. To assign V/J genes and CDR3, sequences were annotated using PyIR, a Python wrapper for IgBLAST v1.9, with IMGT germline references. Reads were removed for weak V/J assignments (E-value above 1e-6), missing CDR3, stop codons, out-of-frame junctions, or ambiguous translated residues. A V3J clonotype was defined by an identical inferred V gene, J gene, and CDR3 amino acid sequence. Percentage overlap between repertoires was computed as shared unique clonotypes divided by the size of the smaller repertoire. Richness of each repertoire was evaluated using RTK rarefaction, the Chao1 estimator, and Recon v2.1 estimates of unobserved clonotypes. Generation probabilities were computed with OLGA for all TCRbeta clonotypes obtained by the gDNA method from several donors. TCRdb re-hosts the immuneACCESS table, in-frame sequences only. Its copies lack some clones; in the studies checked, an unresolved V gene accounts for under half of them, and the cause for the rest is not known. The V and J calls and the clone size are those of that table, but D and trimming were determined from the DNA. Present in this sample are about 750,000 clones, nearly 95% of which were seen just once. The biggest ten clones account for around 24% of the sample.

The TCR sequence derives from a young man in good health. Sequencing was carried out using naive CD8+ T cells sorted from blood. This specimen's cell subset or site label, per the study, means: CD45RA+CCR7+. The chain links TRBV6-1 with TRBJ1-3; the D region possibly corresponds to TRBD1 (6 bases align). CDR3 loop: CASSGPTGVSSGNTIYF. The DNA is TGTGCCAGCAGTGGACCGACAGGAGTCTCCTCTGGAAACACCATATATTTT.